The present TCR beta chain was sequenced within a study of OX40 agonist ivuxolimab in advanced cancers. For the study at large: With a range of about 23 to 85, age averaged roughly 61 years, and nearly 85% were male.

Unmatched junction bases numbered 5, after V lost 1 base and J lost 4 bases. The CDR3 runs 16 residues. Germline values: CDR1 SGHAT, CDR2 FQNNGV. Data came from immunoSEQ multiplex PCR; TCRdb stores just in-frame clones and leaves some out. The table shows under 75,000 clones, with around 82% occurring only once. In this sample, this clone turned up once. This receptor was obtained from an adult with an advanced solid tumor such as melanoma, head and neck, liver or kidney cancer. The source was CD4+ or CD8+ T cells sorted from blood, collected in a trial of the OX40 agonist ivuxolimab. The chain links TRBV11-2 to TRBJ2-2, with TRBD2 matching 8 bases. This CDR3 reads CASSLAGGGSTGELFF. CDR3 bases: TGTGCCAGCAGCTTAGCAGGCGGGGGGAGCACCGGGGAGCTGTTTTTT.